Listed below are T cell receptor beta chains from one sample, sequenced in a study of identical twins. One entry per CDR3 protein, called by TCRdb with MiXCR from the 5' RACE reads. The table shows some 1,600,000 distinct CDR3 sequences, with under 35% occurring only once. Sequenced material: cord blood. All receptors derive from a newborn girl in good health. Each CDR3 is given with its conserved first and last residue. A D gene is named only where the DNA matches it firmly. Size tells how often a clone was seen (once, few, many) or the class of an expanded clone, and some rows leave it out.

V gene	clone size	D gene	J gene	CDR3 protein	CDR3 DNA
TRBV20-1	.	TRBD2	TRBJ2-7	CSARDVASGYEQYF	TGCAGTGCTAGAGATGTGGCTAGCGGGTACGAGCAGTACTTC
TRBV5-4	.	TRBD2	TRBJ2-2	CASRFTSGSFGGELFF	TGTGCCAGCAGGTTCACTAGCGGGAGTTTCGGCGGGGAGCTGTTTTTT
TRBV6-1	.	.	TRBJ1-1	CASSTRQVNTEAFF	TGTGCCAGCAGTACCCGACAGGTGAACACTGAAGCTTTCTTT
TRBV2	.	TRBD1	TRBJ2-1	CASSTDREWDNEQFF	TGTGCCAGCAGTACAGACAGGGAGTGGGACAATGAGCAGTTCTTC
TRBV6-1	.	.	TRBJ1-1	CASSERAGDTEAFF	TGTGCCAGCAGTGAAAGGGCCGGGGATACTGAAGCTTTCTTT
TRBV13	few	.	TRBJ2-4	CASSPLWVRNEQYF	TGTGCCAGCAGCCCCTTGTGGGTCCGCAATGAGCAGTACTTC
TRBV12-3/TRBV12-4	.	TRBD2	TRBJ2-1	CASSSRTGTSGGKFF	TGTGCCAGCAGTTCAAGGACAGGGACTAGCGGGGGGAAGTTCTTC
TRBV5-1	many	TRBD2	TRBJ2-1	CASSITSGGYNEQFF	TGCGCCAGCAGCATCACTAGCGGGGGATACAATGAGCAGTTCTTC
TRBV20-1	few	.	TRBJ2-5	CSALRLGQETQYF	TGCAGTGCTCTTCGACTAGGCCAAGAGACCCAGTACTTC
TRBV3-1	few	TRBD2	TRBJ2-1	CASSQVFLAGDNEQFF	TGTGCCAGCAGCCAAGTGTTCCTAGCGGGAGACAATGAGCAGTTCTTC
TRBV20-1	.	.	TRBJ2-3	CSARDITSSDTQYF	TGCAGTGCTAGAGATATCACTAGTTCAGATACGCAGTATTTT
TRBV10-2	few	TRBD1	TRBJ1-1	CASSESKLQGVNTEAFF	TGCGCCAGCAGTGAGTCGAAGTTGCAGGGGGTGAACACTGAAGCTTTCTTT
TRBV29-1	.	.	TRBJ2-3	CSVEGTETSADTQYF	TGCAGCGTTGAGGGGACAGAGACTAGCGCAGATACGCAGTATTTT
TRBV28	.	.	TRBJ2-7	CATSGHETYEQYF	TGTGCCACCTCCGGGCACGAGACCTACGAGCAGTACTTC
TRBV6-1	few	.	TRBJ2-3	CASSESGLMDTQYF	TGTGCCAGCAGTGAGTCAGGACTTATGGATACGCAGTATTTT
TRBV20-1	.	.	TRBJ1-6	CSARQGLTPLHF	TGCAGTGCTAGACAGGGTTTGACACCCCTCCACTTT
TRBV29-1	.	.	TRBJ2-7	CSIESVSYEQYF	TGCAGCATTGAATCAGTCTCCTACGAGCAGTACTTC
TRBV5-1	few	.	TRBJ2-3	CASSAPSSTDTQYF	TGCGCCAGCAGCGCCCCCTCTAGCACAGATACGCAGTATTTT
TRBV4-1	.	.	TRBJ2-7	CASSQDWGAWSFYEQYF	TGCGCCAGCAGCCAAGATTGGGGCGCTTGGTCCTTCTACGAGCAGTACTTC
TRBV10-3	few	.	TRBJ2-2	CAITGISNTGELFF	TGTGCCATCACAGGGATATCGAACACCGGGGAGCTGTTTTTT
TRBV4-1	few	.	TRBJ1-2	CASSGQAHYGYTF	TGCGCCAGCTCAGGGCAGGCCCATTATGGCTACACCTTC
TRBV20-1	.	TRBD2	TRBJ2-4	CSARRLAGVKNIQYF	TGCAGTGCTAGACGGCTAGCGGGAGTCAAAAACATTCAGTACTTC
TRBV6-2/TRBV6-3	.	TRBD2	TRBJ2-7	CASSYLAGGRSEQYF	TGTGCCAGCAGTTACTTAGCGGGAGGGCGAAGCGAGCAGTACTTC
TRBV11-2	few	TRBD2	TRBJ2-4	CASSRLAAIQYF	TGTGCCAGCAGCCGACTAGCCGCCATTCAGTACTTC
TRBV27	.	.	TRBJ1-4	CASSLNRGVGEKLFF	TGTGCCAGCAGTTTAAATCGCGGGGTGGGTGAAAAACTGTTTTTT
TRBV11-2	.	TRBD1	TRBJ1-5	CASSPSGTGDQPQHF	TGTGCCAGCAGCCCTTCCGGGACAGGGGATCAGCCCCAGCATTTT
TRBV25-1	once	TRBD1	TRBJ1-4	CASSDGQGAPSEKLFF	TGTGCCAGCAGCGATGGGCAGGGGGCGCCGAGTGAAAAACTGTTTTTT
TRBV11-2	few	.	TRBJ2-7	CASSGPPHYEQYF	TGTGCCAGCTCCGGGCCGCCACACTACGAGCAGTACTTC
TRBV10-3	.	.	TRBJ2-2	CAISLDIVPGELFF	TGTGCCATCAGCCTGGACATTGTCCCCGGGGAGCTGTTTTTT
TRBV14	.	.	TRBJ2-3	CASRHQLTDTQYF	TGTGCCAGCAGACACCAGCTAACAGATACGCAGTATTTT
TRBV6-5	many	.	TRBJ1-2	CASSYAGDGYTF	TGTGCCAGCAGTTACGCGGGGGATGGCTACACCTTC
TRBV21-1	many	.	TRBJ2-4	CASSKGGAKNIQYF	TGTGCCAGCAGCAAAGGGGGGGCCAAAAACATTCAGTACTTC
TRBV11-2	.	.	TRBJ2-2	CASRSLADAPGELFF	TGTGCCAGCAGGTCTTTGGCCGACGCGCCCGGGGAGCTGTTTTTT
TRBV3-1	.	TRBD2	TRBJ2-1	CASSQGGGRQFF	TGTGCCAGCAGCCAAGGGGGGGGTCGGCAGTTCTTC
TRBV6-1	.	TRBD2	TRBJ2-3	CASSGAWRGITDTQYF	TGTGCCAGCAGTGGGGCATGGCGGGGGATAACAGATACGCAGTATTTT
TRBV29-1	.	.	TRBJ2-5	CSASDNNEQYF	TGCAGCGCCTCGGACAACAATGAGCAGTACTTC
TRBV6-2/TRBV6-3	.	.	TRBJ2-1	CASSYSRLSRDEQFF	TGTGCCAGCAGTTACTCGAGACTAAGTAGGGATGAGCAGTTCTTC
TRBV5-1	few	.	TRBJ1-5	CASSLTPRQPQHF	TGCGCCAGCAGCTTGACCCCTCGCCAGCCCCAGCATTTT
TRBV6-2/TRBV6-3	.	TRBD1	TRBJ1-2	CASSYAPTGVYGYTF	TGTGCCAGCAGTTACGCCCCAACAGGGGTCTATGGCTACACCTTC
TRBV20-1	.	.	TRBJ2-7	CSAKRDSGSYEQYF	TGCAGTGCTAAACGGGACTCAGGCTCCTACGAGCAGTACTTC
TRBV30	.	.	TRBJ1-2	CAWSPGPNGYTF	TGTGCCTGGAGCCCTGGACCTAATGGCTACACCTTT
TRBV20-1	.	TRBD1	TRBJ2-7	CSARDRDRGAYEQYF	TGCAGTGCTAGAGACCGGGACAGGGGGGCCTACGAGCAGTACTTC
TRBV6-5	few	.	TRBJ1-2	CASSSRNYDKASVNYGYTF	TGTGCCAGCAGTTCCCGAAATTACGACAAGGCCTCCGTAAACTATGGCTACACCTTC
TRBV20-1	many	.	TRBJ2-7	CSARARSYEQYF	TGCAGTGCTAGAGCCCGATCCTACGAGCAGTACTTC
TRBV11-1	few	.	TRBJ2-7	CASSLYYPLGEQYF	TGTGCCAGCAGCTTATATTATCCCCTGGGCGAGCAGTACTTC